Presented here are 27 T cell receptor beta chains from one specimen sequenced in a study of blood T cell repertoires in COVID-19. Some clones are missing from TCRdb's copy, which holds only in-frame ones; the method was immunoSEQ multiplex PCR. The sample includes over 250,000 clones, 86% seen only once; the top ten take less than 15%. The sample taken for sequencing was peripheral blood. All receptors come from a woman between 70 and 85 years old with COVID-19, enrolled during active disease.

The chain couples TRBV9 to TRBJ2-3; D gene uncertain. Deletions cut 0 bases from V and 6 bases from J, with 8 bases between. The germline V gene has CDR1 SGDLS and CDR2 YYNGEE. This CDR3 is built from 13 residues. Written as DNA, the CDR3 is TGTGCCAGCAGCGTAGAGAGTCGGGATACGCAGTATTTT. Translating gives CASSVESRDTQYF.

This clone occurred many times. This chain links TRBV7-2 with TRBJ1-6; 7 bases are shared with TRBD1. Germline assignment: CDR1 SGHTA and CDR2 FQGNSA. This CDR3 region has 15 residues. V gave up 5 bases and J gave up 7 bases; unmatched junction bases: 8. CDR3 DNA sequence: TGTGCCAGCAGCGCCGAGGGGGCGCGGAATTCACCCCTCCACTTT. Translating gives CASSAEGARNSPLHF.

This chain uses TRBV7-2 with TRBJ2-1, with 9 bases that match TRBD2. This CDR3 has 15 amino acids. The germline V gene has CDR1 SGHTA and CDR2 FQGNSA. The V segment lost 8 bases and the J segment 0 bases; nucleotides outside the gene matches: 5. The CDR3 loop reads CASGLRGGSYNEQFF. For the CDR3, the DNA is TGTGCCAGCGGATTGCGGGGGGGCTCCTACAATGAGCAGTTCTTC.

This chain links TRBV28 with TRBJ2-1; 9 nucleotides match TRBD1. Trimming removed 4 bases from V and 1 base from J; junction bases left unmatched: 5. Germline V gene sequence: CDR1 MDHEN, CDR2 SYDVKM. The CDR3 contains 16 residues. The CDR3 sequence: CASSSTGGESYNEQFF. CDR3 sequence (DNA): TGTGCCAGCAGTTCTACAGGGGGCGAATCCTACAATGAGCAGTTCTTC.

The V and J genes are TRBV3-1 (or the pseudogene TRBV3-2) and TRBJ1-4; no reliable D call. The V gene's germline CDR1 is LGHDT and CDR2 YNNKEL (reference sequence). The CDR3 runs to 14 residues. V gave up 2 bases and J gave up 0 bases, with 4 bases separating them. The CDR3 coding sequence is TGTGCCAGCAGCCAACGGTCAACTAATGAAAAACTGTTTTTT. Protein sequence: CASSQRSTNEKLFF.

The chain employs TRBV3-1 (or the pseudogene TRBV3-2) and TRBJ2-5; a weak D match, TRBD2 (6 bases). V shed 4 bases and J shed 4 bases, with 16 bases lying between them. The CDR3 totals 15 residues. Per the germline V gene, CDR1 is LGHDT and CDR2 is YNNKEL (reference sequence). The CDR3 DNA reads TGTGCCAGCAGCCTAGAGTTGGGGGGTGGAGAGACCCAGTACTTC. It specifies CASSLELGGGETQYF.

V usage is TRBV4-3 and J usage is TRBJ1-4, with 7 bases identical to TRBD1. Germline V gene sequence: CDR1 LGHNA, CDR2 YSLEER. Unmatched junction bases numbered 17, after V lost 2 bases and J lost 2 bases. The length of the CDR3 is 20 residues. CDR3: CASSQHDDRVGVGTNEKLFF. In nucleotides, the CDR3 is TGCGCCAGCAGCCAACACGATGACAGGGTGGGGGTTGGCACTAATGAAAAACTGTTTTTT.

Note on this clone: At the DNA level, this CDR3 is encoded by other sequences in the same sample as well. The chain recombines TRBV18 with TRBJ1-3; D possibly corresponds to TRBD1 (6 bases). The CDR3 length is 12 residues. Germline CDR1 KGHSH, CDR2 LQKENI. Trimming removed 2 bases at V and 8 bases at J, with 7 bases between. CDR3 in amino acids: CASSPKGDTIYF. In DNA, the CDR3 is TGTGCCAGCTCACCAAAGGGGGACACCATATATTTT.

This sequence joins TRBV24-1 and TRBJ2-1, with D possibly matching TRBD1 (5 bases). CDR1 and CDR2 from the germline V gene are KGHDR and SFDVKD. Trimming stripped 5 bases from V and 0 bases from J, with 7 bases between. The CDR3 runs to 14 residues. CDR3 in DNA: TGTGCCACCAGTGCAGGGAACTCCTACAATGAGCAGTTCTTC. As protein: CATSAGNSYNEQFF.

This rearrangement joins TRBV18 to TRBJ2-3; 11 nucleotides line up with TRBD2. V shed 5 bases and J 2 bases; nucleotides not matched to a gene: 3. CDR1 is KGHSH and CDR2 is LQKENI in the germline V gene. This CDR3 contains 15 residues. The CDR3 sequence is CASSSLAGDTDTQYF. CDR3 in DNA: TGTGCCAGCTCATCACTAGCGGGGGACACAGATACGCAGTATTTT.

V usage is TRBV3-1 (or the pseudogene TRBV3-2) and J usage is TRBJ2-5, with 10 bases that match TRBD1. CDR3 length: 15 amino acids. CDR1 is LGHDT and CDR2 is YNNKEL in the germline V gene (reference sequence). Losses at the gene ends were 3 bases for V and 4 bases for J; bases not matched to a gene: 5. The CDR3 loop is CASSQGTGAGETQYF. CDR3 bases: TGTGCCAGCAGCCAGGGGACAGGGGCTGGAGAGACCCAGTACTTC.

The chain uses TRBV5-1 and TRBJ2-7; 9 nucleotides align to TRBD1. J was trimmed by 4 bases and V by 3 bases; bases with no gene match: 2. The length of the CDR3 is 13 residues. Germline CDR1 and CDR2: SGHRS and YFSETQ. This chain's CDR3 is CASSSGQGYEQYF. CDR3 nucleotides: TGCGCCAGCAGCTCCGGACAGGGGTACGAGCAGTACTTC.

The CDR3 protein is CASSHPGGTNTEAFF. CDR3 DNA sequence: TGCGCCAGCAGTCACCCCGGAGGGACGAACACTGAAGCTTTCTTT. This chain links TRBV23-1 with TRBJ1-1, with D perhaps matching TRBD1 (5 bases). TRBV23-1 is labeled an ORF, and its function is uncertain. The CDR3 contains 15 residues. The V end lost 3 bases, the J end lost 1 base, and 12 bases lay between the germline ends.

The sample holds many counts of this clone. Other DNA sequences in this sample translate to the same CDR3. The V and J genes are TRBV5-1 and TRBJ2-7; 9 nucleotides align to TRBD1. The CDR3 length is 14 residues. Trimming cost V 8 bases and J 2 bases; bases outside gene matches: 8. In germline, CDR1 is SGHRS, CDR2 YFSETQ. CDR3 region: CASRTGTGTYEQYF. The CDR3 DNA is TGCGCCAGTCGAACCGGGACAGGGACCTACGAGCAGTACTTC.

The chain couples TRBV14 to TRBJ2-7, with D possibly TRBD2 on 6 matching bases. V lost 5 bases and J 9 bases, leaving 14 bases between the germline ends. The CDR3 extends over 12 amino acids. Germline CDR1 reads SGHDN; CDR2 reads FVKESK. The CDR3 loop reads CASSVVRGGQYF. The CDR3, as DNA: TGTGCCAGCAGCGTGGTGAGGGGAGGGCAGTACTTC.

The V and J genes are TRBV30 and TRBJ1-1, with D tentatively TRBD1 (6 bases). V lost 4 bases and J lost 11, with 17 bases in between. CDR3 length: 12 amino acids. Germline V gives CDR1 GTSNPN, CDR2 SVGIG (reference sequence). This CDR3 reads CAWTAPGTRAFF. The CDR3 nucleotides are TGTGCCTGGACCGCACCCGGGACACGGGCTTTCTTT.

The chain employs TRBV10-3 and TRBJ2-7; TRBD2 matches at 8 bases. The germline V gene encodes CDR1 ENHRY and CDR2 SYGVKD. CDR3 size: 12 residues. J was trimmed by 6 bases and V by 7 bases; bases with no gene match: 5. Here the CDR3 reads CAIKGTRLEQYF. The CDR3 DNA reads as TGTGCCATCAAAGGGACTAGGCTCGAGCAGTACTTC.

The rearrangement uses TRBV19 and TRBJ1-1, with TRBD1 matching over 7 bases. With 4 bases clipped from V and 3 bases from J, the junction kept 11 bases outside the gene matches. This CDR3 has 16 residues. Germline CDR1 and CDR2: LNHDA and SQIVND (reference sequence). The CDR3 here is CASSTRDRGFDTEAFF. CDR3 bases: TGTGCCAGTAGTACCCGGGACAGAGGGTTTGACACTGAAGCTTTCTTT.

The chain recombines TRBV19 with TRBJ2-3; 8 bases match TRBD2. The V segment lost 4 bases and the J segment 5 bases; nucleotides outside the gene matches: 8. The CDR3 contains 15 residues. Germline loops: CDR1 LNHDA, CDR2 SQIVND (reference sequence). CDR3 sequence: CASSRGGGQEDTQYF. DNA for the CDR3: TGTGCCAGTAGTAGAGGCGGGGGGCAGGAAGATACGCAGTATTTT.

The chain combines TRBV6-4 with TRBJ1-2; the match to TRBD1 covers 8 bases. J was trimmed by 6 bases and V by 4 bases; bases with no gene match: 4. Germline V lookup: CDR1 MRHNA, CDR2 SNTAGT. This CDR3 spans 13 amino acids. CDR3 in DNA: TGTGCCAGCAGTGGGTACAGGGGGGATGGCTACACCTTC. It yields the protein CASSGYRGDGYTF.

V is TRBV2 and J is TRBJ2-5, with 15 bases that match TRBD2. Germline loops: CDR1 SNHLY, CDR2 FYNNEI. This CDR3 spans 19 amino acids. With V trimmed by 6 bases and J by 5 bases, 16 bases remained unmatched. CDR3 in amino acids: CASRGDRTSGGAFVETQYF. CDR3 coding DNA: TGTGCCAGCAGGGGGGACCGGACTAGCGGGGGGGCCTTCGTGGAGACCCAGTACTTC. Supplemented by reference TRBV2 and TRBJ2-5, the full variable domain reads EPEVTQTPSHQVTQMGQEVILRCVPISNHLYFYWYRQILGQKVEFLVSFYNNEISEKSEIFDDQFSVERPDGSNFTLKIRSTKLEDSAMYFCASRGDRTSGGAFVETQYFGPGTRLLVL.

This chain uses TRBV2 with TRBJ1-2; D not certain. From germline, CDR1 is SNHLY and CDR2 FYNNEI. The CDR3 runs to 13 residues. V was clipped by 4 bases and J by 6 bases, with 12 bases between them. DNA of the CDR3: TGTGCCAGCAGTGGCGCCAGCGTGGATGGCTACACCTTC. Its translation is CASSGASVDGYTF. The full variable domain, in which reference TRBV2 and TRBJ1-2 provide the parts outside the CDR3, is EPEVTQTPSHQVTQMGQEVILRCVPISNHLYFYWYRQILGQKVEFLVSFYNNEISEKSEIFDDQFSVERPDGSNFTLKIRSTKLEDSAMYFCASSGASVDGYTFGSGTRLTVV.

This clone was detected only once. The chain carries TRBV11-2 and TRBJ2-7, with D possibly matching TRBD2 (5 bases). Germline loops: CDR1 SGHAT, CDR2 FQNNGV. Deletions cut 3 bases from V and 4 bases from J, with 10 bases between. CDR3 size: 13 residues. CDR3 protein: CASSFGLTYEQYF. CDR3 nucleotide sequence: TGTGCCAGCAGCTTCGGACTGACTTACGAGCAGTACTTC. The whole variable domain, remainder taken from reference TRBV11-2 and TRBJ2-7, is EAGVAQSPRYKIIEKRQSVAFWCNPISGHATLYWYQQILGQGPKLLIQFQNNGVVDDSQLPKDRFSAERLKGVDSTLKIQPAKLEDSAVYLCASSFGLTYEQYFGPGTRLTVT.

This clone has only one observation. This chain joins TRBV18 and TRBJ1-5; 7 bases align to TRBD1. The CDR3 runs 15 residues. V gave up 5 bases and J gave up 1 base; unmatched junction bases: 5. In germline, CDR1 is KGHSH, CDR2 LQKENI. The CDR3, as DNA: TGTGCCAGCTCATCCGGGACAGTAAGCAATCAGCCCCAGCATTTT. Its protein is CASSSGTVSNQPQHF.

This clone has just one count. The chain is built from TRBV9 and TRBJ2-2; TRBD1 matches 10 bases. Germline values: CDR1 SGDLS, CDR2 YYNGEE. V lost 3 bases to trimming and J lost 2 bases; unmatched junction nucleotides: 4. The CDR3 has 16 amino acids. As DNA, the CDR3 is TGTGCCAGCAGCGCTGACAGGGGGCCCAACACCGGGGAGCTGTTTTTT. Amino acid sequence: CASSADRGPNTGELFF.

V and J are TRBV7-2 and TRBJ1-4, with a weak D call TRBD1 (6 bases). Germline V lookup: CDR1 SGHTA, CDR2 FQGNSA. This CDR3 has 13 residues. Trimming removed 8 bases from V and 5 bases from J, with 12 bases in between. CDR3 DNA: TGTGCCAGCGGCAGGCAGGGGAATGAAAAACTGTTTTTT. Translation: CASGRQGNEKLFF.

The chain carries TRBV19 and TRBJ1-5; 8 nucleotides align to TRBD1. The CDR3 has 16 amino acids. Germline V gene sequence: CDR1 LNHDA, CDR2 SQIVND (reference sequence). With V trimmed by 5 bases and J by 4 bases, 10 bases remained unmatched. The CDR3 spells CASSPGADRENQPQHF. Written as DNA, the CDR3 is TGTGCCAGTAGTCCAGGAGCGGACAGGGAGAATCAGCCCCAGCATTTT.